What follows is one TCR beta chain and its context. Primed by a sample-barcoded 5' primer and a J-beta primer mix, a second PCR proceeded for roughly 6 to 12 cycles. From the 5' RACE reads, TCRdb called clonotypes with MiXCR, one entry per CDR3 protein. The data show hundreds of thousands of distinct CDR3 sequences, with about 30% seen just once and roughly 14% held by the top ten. These data come from a study of blood T cells in healthy people across ages. The sequence came from a woman older than 75 in good health. Sequencing was carried out using blood.

The DNA for the CDR3 is TGTGCCAGCAGCTTAGACCCCTGGACTAGCGGGGGCCGCACAGATACGCAGTATTTT. It yields the protein CASSLDPWTSGGRTDTQYF. V is TRBV7-2 and J is TRBJ2-3, with 13 bases matching TRBD2. The CDR3 runs 19 residues. Germline assignment: CDR1 SGHTA and CDR2 FQGNSA. The junction had 8 bases not matched to a gene; V was cut back by 1 base and J by 1 base.